This TCR beta chain was recorded in a study of blood T cells in healthy people across ages (dated by TCRdb to the mid-2010s). For the wider study: In model experiments, roughly one uniquely barcoded TCR beta cDNA molecule per two T cells was captured by template switching. Donors were grouped into four age groups: young (average approximately 15 years), middle-aged (about 38), aged (approximately 58) and long-lived (approximately 78). Donors of different ages were randomly distributed across sequencing lanes to avoid experimental bias. Using deep sequencing normalized with unique cDNA molecular identifiers, the study measured how TCR beta repertoire diversity changes with age. The study analyzed two additional independent replicas of 1 million unique cDNA reads from the same blood draw for two donors, one aged 18 to 30 and one aged 80 or older.

Preparation of the library involved 5' RACE. The listed sequencing device is Illumina HiSeq 2500. A second PCR of about 6 to 12 cycles was performed with a sample-barcoded 5' primer and a J-beta primer mix. Each TCR beta cDNA molecule received a unique molecular identifier from a template-switch 5' adaptor carrying 12 random nucleotides. Each sample yielded at least 3 million CDR3-containing paired-end reads. All of the RNA was converted into first-strand cDNA using the Mint cDNA synthesis kit, with a TRBC-specific oligonucleotide serving as the primer. After uracil-DNA glycosylase treatment, a first 18-cycle PCR used universal primers M1SS and BC2_uni_R on all cDNA. Under the source paper's analysis protocol: For normalization, 1 million high-quality reads were randomly selected from each sample, with every read carrying a distinct molecular identifier. Instead of being binned into consensus sequences, reads with shared molecular identifiers were discarded. MiTCR, with a Q25 quality threshold and the strictest error-elimination algorithm, was used for CDR3 identification, clonotype clustering and error correction. A nonparametric unseen species model with Euler transformation was used to estimate a lower bound on total TCR beta diversity. TCRdb took the public reads, trimmed them with fastp at Q25, ran MiXCR for clone calling and kept in-frame beta chains. Each CDR3 protein gets just one entry, which takes the most common genes and DNA from the rows behind it. For this entry, the V and J calls and clone size follow TCRdb and not the study's own pipeline. Within this sample are about 640,000 distinct CDR3 sequences, with approximately 59% of them counted one time only. Over 30% of the sample goes to the ten largest clones.

Its CDR3 holds 15 amino acids, cysteine through phenylalanine. Left in the record is the CDR3 DNA by itself, 45 bases read in frame from the first base. CDR1 and CDR2, looked up from the germline V gene, are MGHRA and YSYEKL. From V the trimming removes 4 bases and from J it removes 5 bases, while the gene matches leave 3 bases of the junction unaccounted for. The approximately 39 donors, aged about 6 to 95 years, were systemically healthy Caucasian individuals from Russia. Ten milliliters of peripheral blood were drawn from each donor into EDTA-treated Vacutainer tubes. Ficoll-Paque density-gradient centrifugation was used to isolate PBMCs, with at least 6.5 million obtained per sample. Trizol reagent was used to extract total RNA from the PBMCs, yielding at least 6 micrograms per sample. The percentages of naive CD45RAhigh/CD27high T cells were determined by flow cytometry on a PBMC aliquot from every donor.

As concerns this clonotype: Its binding antigen is unknown. Nothing much larger sits one base from this clone, and base qualities are not available.

General study outcomes and caveats: The CMV infection status of donors was not known, potentially confounding age-related changes in expanded clonotypes. As age increased, observed TCR beta diversity per million T cells dropped in a roughly linear way, and a significant reduction was already evident by age about 36. Since profiling was done on bulk unsorted PBMCs, naive and antigen-experienced compartments could not be conclusively compared. The percentage of naive T cells measured by flow cytometry correlated strongly with observed TCR beta diversity. Compared with the aged group, the long-lived group had more naive CD4+ T cells, fewer expanded clones and increased TCR diversity, suggesting age selection. Total diversity estimates from one million sequenced T cells were considered lower bounds and underestimates.

The sequence was obtained from a man in his sixties in good health. The sequenced material came from blood. Recombination connected TRBV4-1 to TRBJ1-6, with 9 middle bases fitting TRBD1. The sequence in DNA is TGCGCCAGCAGCCGGACAGGGGTCGATAATTCACCCCTCCACTTT. Its protein product is CASSRTGVDNSPLHF.